A single sample is the source of the 2 T cell receptor beta chains below, sequenced in a study of shared clonotypes between healthy human individuals. Method: immunoSEQ multiplex PCR; TCRdb's copy keeps in-frame clones and lacks some. The sample lists over a million clones, roughly 96% occurring once. Sequencing used naive CD4+ T cells sorted from blood. Described subset: CD45RA+ positively selected. These receptors were obtained from a man aged 25-45 years in good health.

J is TRBJ2-1 and V is TRBV7-8, with D perhaps matching TRBD1 or TRBD2 (5 bases each). V dropped 5 bases and J dropped 12 bases, with 17 bases sitting between them. The CDR3 contains 13 residues. Germline V gives CDR1 SGHVS, CDR2 FQNEAQ. The CDR3 DNA is TGTGCCAGCAGCCCAAAACTAGGGGTTCTGCAGTTCTTC. Amino acid sequence: CASSPKLGVLQFF. Supplemented by reference TRBV7-8 and TRBJ2-1, the full variable domain reads GAGVSQSPRYKVAKRGQDVALRCDPISGHVSLFWYQQALGQGPEFLTYFQNEAQLDKSGLPSDRFFAERPEGSVSTLKIQRTQQEDSAVYLCASSPKLGVLQFFGPGTRLTVL.

The V and J genes are TRBV2 and TRBJ2-3; D perhaps matches TRBD2 (5 bases). The V end lost 5 bases, the J end lost 0 bases, and 9 bases lay between the germline ends. This CDR3 is 14 amino acids long. Germline CDR1 SNHLY, CDR2 FYNNEI. The CDR3 DNA sequence: TGTGCCAGCAGTCCCGGGGATAGCACAGATACGCAGTATTTT. Amino acids: CASSPGDSTDTQYF.